Listed below are T cell receptor beta chains from one sample, sequenced in a study of spatial heterogeneity in lung cancer. TCRdb recomputed calls from the 5' RACE reads with MiXCR, one row per CDR3 protein. The sample includes over 3,500 distinct CDR3 sequences, roughly 10% seen only once; the top ten take about three fifths. The starting material was lung tumor tissue, obtained at surgery. The receptor source for this set is a male donor with early-stage non-small cell lung cancer. CDR3s include the opening cysteine and the closing phenylalanine or tryptophan. The D gene is left open where the match is weak. For some rows the clone size is stated as once, few or many, or as a class when expanded; others skip it.

V: TRBV5-4; D: .; size: .; J: TRBJ2-3; CDR3: CASSLGAGSTDTQYF; DNA: TGTGCCAGCAGCTTGGGTGCAGGGAGCACAGATACGCAGTATTTT
V: TRBV10-3; D: TRBD2; size: .; J: TRBJ2-3; CDR3: CAIRTGAGGYGDTQYF; DNA: TGTGCCATCAGGACTGGAGCGGGAGGGTATGGAGATACGCAGTATTTT
V: TRBV10-3; D: .; size: .; J: TRBJ2-6; CDR3: CAISEGALGANVLTF; DNA: TGTGCCATCAGTGAAGGTGCGTTGGGGGCCAACGTCCTGACTTTC
V: TRBV27; D: .; size: few; J: TRBJ2-5; CDR3: CASSLGRFRETQYF; DNA: TGTGCCAGCAGTCTCGGGCGATTTCGGGAGACCCAGTACTTC
V: TRBV20-1; D: TRBD1; size: once; J: TRBJ1-2; CDR3: CSAVPGQAINYGYTF; DNA: TGCAGTGCTGTCCCGGGACAGGCAATTAACTATGGCTACACCTTC
V: TRBV24-1; D: .; size: few; J: TRBJ1-2; CDR3: CATRDSNYGYTF; DNA: TGTGCCACCAGAGACAGCAACTATGGCTACACCTTC
V: TRBV9; D: .; size: .; J: TRBJ2-3; CDR3: CASSPDLTNTDTQYF; DNA: TGTGCCAGCAGTCCGGACCTCACCAACACAGATACGCAGTATTTT
V: TRBV28; D: .; size: few; J: TRBJ2-1; CDR3: CASSWGLGAPNSEQFF; DNA: TGTGCCAGCAGTTGGGGCCTTGGGGCTCCCAACAGTGAGCAGTTCTTC
V: TRBV6-2/TRBV6-3; D: TRBD1; size: few; J: TRBJ1-1; CDR3: CASSRQGMNTEAFF; DNA: TGTGCCAGCAGCCGACAGGGGATGAACACTGAAGCTTTCTTT
V: TRBV7-9; D: .; size: few; J: TRBJ1-1; CDR3: CASSGGGTEAFF; DNA: TGTGCCAGCAGCGGAGGGGGCACTGAAGCTTTCTTT
V: TRBV7-9; D: .; size: .; J: TRBJ2-4; CDR3: CASSSRPGQVANIQYF; DNA: TGTGCCAGCAGCTCCCGCCCGGGGCAGGTTGCAAACATTCAGTACTTC
V: TRBV6-5; D: .; size: medium-sized; J: TRBJ1-2; CDR3: CASSSQQGNYGYTF; DNA: TGTGCCAGCAGTTCCCAACAGGGTAACTATGGCTACACCTTC
V: TRBV20-1; D: TRBD2; size: few; J: TRBJ2-3; CDR3: CSATISGRGNTDTQYF; DNA: TGCAGTGCTACTATTAGCGGGAGGGGCAACACAGATACGCAGTATTTT
V: TRBV12-3/TRBV12-4; D: .; size: many; J: TRBJ2-3; CDR3: CASSSHREGTDTQYF; DNA: TGTGCCAGCAGTAGCCACAGGGAGGGCACAGATACGCAGTATTTT
V: TRBV11-3; D: .; size: medium-sized; J: TRBJ2-2; CDR3: CASSLRSGRGSGELFF; DNA: TGTGCCAGCAGCCTCAGATCCGGGCGGGGCTCAGGGGAGCTGTTTTTT
V: TRBV3-2; D: .; size: few; J: TRBJ2-3; CDR3: CATPPGPSTDTQYF; DNA: TGTGCCACCCCCCCGGGGCCCAGCACAGATACGCAGTATTTT